Presented here are 21 T cell receptor beta chains from one specimen sequenced in a study of human T cells and chemical hapten exposure. Each CDR3 protein gets one entry after TCRdb re-called the RACE reads with MiXCR. The repertoire holds about 380,000 distinct CDR3 sequences, with 4% to 5.5% as singletons. Time point here: patch test 1, 2 weeks after DPC sensitization. The treatment here: therapeutic diphenylcyclopropenone sensitization with weekly scalp DPC. The material sequenced was whole blood, taken in connection with sensitization to the hapten diphenylcyclopropenone (DPC). The receptor source for this set is a woman aged 50 to 65 with alopecia areata. Some clones in this sample may be carry-over from other donors' samples.

The chain is built from TRBV19 and TRBJ1-2; 7 bases align to TRBD1. CDR1 and CDR2 (germline): LNHDA, SQIVND (reference sequence). This CDR3 region has 15 residues. V shed 6 bases and J 0 bases; nucleotides not matched to a gene: 7. CDR3 residues: CASSPRQGTNYGYTF. In DNA, the CDR3 is TGTGCCAGTAGCCCGAGACAGGGAACTAACTATGGCTACACCTTC.

J is TRBJ1-1 and V is TRBV3-1, with D possibly being TRBD1 (5 bases). The CDR3 has 15 residues. Germline V gene sequence: CDR1 LGHDT, CDR2 YNNKEL (reference sequence). V lost 4 bases and J lost 0, with 12 bases in between. CDR3 DNA: TGTGCCAGCAGCCCCCAAGGAGGGGTGAACACTGAAGCTTTCTTT. As protein: CASSPQGGVNTEAFF.

In this sample, this clonotype turned up many times. The J gene is TRBJ2-5, the V gene TRBV11-2, with 12 bases matching TRBD2. The J segment lost 2 bases and the V segment lost 2 bases, leaving 9 bases of the junction unmatched. The CDR3 runs to 18 residues. Germline V CDR1 and CDR2: SGHAT, FQNNGV. CDR3 protein: CASSLYPSGRAEQETQYF. The CDR3 DNA is TGTGCCAGCAGCTTATATCCTAGCGGGAGGGCCGAGCAAGAGACCCAGTACTTC.

This clonotype was recorded many times. This rearrangement joins TRBV19 to TRBJ2-3; perhaps TRBD2 as D (5 bases). Per the germline V gene, CDR1 is LNHDA and CDR2 is SQIVND (reference sequence). The CDR3 totals 13 residues. With 4 bases removed from V and 3 bases from J, the gap between germline ends came to 8 bases. The CDR3 DNA follows: TGTGCCAGTAGTAGAGGGATTACAGATACGCAGTATTTT. This gives the protein CASSRGITDTQYF.

This clonotype was picked up many times. The chain links TRBV9 to TRBJ1-3; D remains unclear. This CDR3 has 13 amino acids. V was clipped by 4 bases and J by 0 bases, with 5 bases between them. Germline CDR1 is SGDLS and CDR2 is YYNGEE. The CDR3 nucleotides read TGTGCCAGCAGCCCCCACTCTGGAAACACCATATATTTT. Translation gives CASSPHSGNTIYF.

In the case of this clonotype: This could be a read error, since a much larger clone is one nucleotide away. The rearrangement links TRBV12-3 or TRBV12-4 to TRBJ1-2; D might be TRBD1 (5 bases). CDR3 length: 13 amino acids. V lost 3 bases and J 8 bases, leaving 13 bases between the germline ends. This CDR3 reads CASSFGASLGYTF. CDR3 nucleotide sequence: TGTGCCAGCAGTTTTGGGGCCAGCTTAGGCTACACCTTC.

The J gene is TRBJ1-1, the V gene TRBV5-1, with 12 bases matching TRBD1. Germline CDR1 SGHRS, CDR2 YFSETQ. With V trimmed by 2 bases and J by 5 bases, 7 bases remained unmatched. CDR3 length: 16 amino acids. DNA for the CDR3: TGCGCCAGCAGCTTTAGTGTGGGACAGGGGGCGACTGAAGCTTTCTTT. Its protein is CASSFSVGQGATEAFF.

This clonotype has just a few counts. The gene calls are TRBV15 and TRBJ1-6, with D possibly TRBD1 on 6 matching bases. Germline CDR1 and CDR2: LNHNV and YYDKDF (reference sequence). CDR3 length equals 13 residues. Trimming removed 0 bases at V and 9 bases at J, with 6 bases between. CDR3 sequence (DNA): TGTGCCACCAGCAGAGAAGGGGGTTCACCCCTCCACTTT. The encoded protein is CATSREGGSPLHF.

This clonotype occurred a few times. This chain uses TRBV13 with TRBJ1-4; D is uncertain. The CDR3 has 15 residues. The germline CDR1 and CDR2 sequences are PRHDT and FYEKMQ (reference sequence). V shed 3 bases and J shed 1 base, with 9 bases lying between them. CDR3 amino acids: CASSFMDGTNEKLFF. DNA of the CDR3: TGTGCCAGCAGCTTCATGGATGGAACTAATGAAAAACTGTTTTTT.

The chain is built from TRBV4-1 and TRBJ2-7; 10 bases match TRBD1. Germline V gene sequence: CDR1 MGHRA, CDR2 YSYEKL. This CDR3 is 16 amino acids long. J was trimmed by 5 bases and V by 4 bases; bases with no gene match: 11. The CDR3: CASSLQLPGTGDEQYF. The CDR3 DNA is TGCGCCAGCAGCCTTCAGCTCCCCGGGACAGGGGACGAGCAGTACTTC.

This clonotype was seen repeatedly, ten times or more. The chain joins TRBV2 to TRBJ2-1; 15 bases line up with TRBD2. Germline values: CDR1 SNHLY, CDR2 FYNNEI. J gave up 8 bases and V 6 bases, and 8 bases lay outside the gene matches. There are 16 residues in the CDR3. This CDR3 is CASRLWTSGGVYEQFF. The CDR3 DNA is TGTGCCAGCAGACTATGGACTAGCGGGGGGGTGTATGAGCAGTTCTTC. Filled out from reference TRBV2 and TRBJ2-1, the complete variable domain reads EPEVTQTPSHQVTQMGQEVILRCVPISNHLYFYWYRQILGQKVEFLVSFYNNEISEKSEIFDDQFSVERPDGSNFTLKIRSTKLEDSAMYFCASRLWTSGGVYEQFFGPGTRLTVL.

This clonotype appeared many times. The CDR3 loop reads CATSDPPTDTQYF. The DNA of the CDR3 is TGTGCCACCAGTGACCCCCCAACGGATACGCAGTATTTT. J is TRBJ2-3 and V is TRBV24-1; D gene ambiguous. In germline, CDR1 is KGHDR, CDR2 SFDVKD. The CDR3 has 13 residues. Between the trimmed V and J ends, which lost 4 bases and 6 bases, there was a span of 10 bases.

This clonotype was recorded at least ten times. The rearrangement joins TRBV9 to TRBJ2-1; D perhaps matches TRBD2 (6 bases). V dropped 4 bases and J dropped 8 bases, with 10 bases sitting between them. Looked up from germline, CDR1 is SGDLS and CDR2 is YYNGEE. There are 12 residues in the CDR3. DNA for the CDR3: TGTGCCAGCAGCCCCCGACTAGATGAGCAGTTCTTC. This encodes CASSPRLDEQFF.

This clonotype was seen ten or more times. The chain recombines TRBV7-8 with TRBJ2-3; 7 bases are a match to TRBD1. The length of the CDR3 is 16 residues. Germline-derived CDR1 and CDR2 are SGHVS and FQNEAQ. V lost 4 bases, J lost 1 base, and 8 bases stayed unmatched. CDR3 bases: TGTGCCAGCAGCTCCAAACCGGGACAGCGCACAGATACGCAGTATTTT. Its protein product is CASSSKPGQRTDTQYF.

This clonotype was picked up a small number of times. The J gene is TRBJ1-1, the V gene TRBV5-1; 9 bases are shared with TRBD1. Germline V gives CDR1 SGHRS, CDR2 YFSETQ. Trimming removed 4 bases from V and 5 bases from J; junction bases left unmatched: 12. This CDR3 spans 16 amino acids. Here the CDR3 reads CASSPRQGGIGTEAFF. CDR3 sequence (DNA): TGCGCCAGCAGCCCTCGACAGGGGGGGATAGGGACTGAAGCTTTCTTT.

This clonotype was seen repeatedly, ten times or more. This chain connects TRBV11-2 to TRBJ1-5; maybe TRBD1 (6 bases). V shed 1 base and J shed 3 bases, with 13 bases lying between them. The CDR3 is made up of 16 amino acids. Germline V gives CDR1 SGHAT, CDR2 FQNNGV. CDR3 DNA sequence: TGTGCCAGCAGCTTAGGCGGGGCAGGGGTCAATCAGCCCCAGCATTTT. This sequence encodes CASSLGGAGVNQPQHF.

This clonotype was recorded at least ten times. V usage is TRBV6-6 and J usage is TRBJ1-6; 7 bases map to TRBD1. V lost 6 bases and J lost 6; bases outside the gene matches: 8. This CDR3 comprises 15 residues. Germline values: CDR1 MNHNY, CDR2 SVGAGI (reference sequence). This CDR3 is CASSQTGFGNSPLHF. Here the CDR3 DNA reads TGTGCCAGCAGCCAGACAGGGTTTGGTAATTCACCCCTCCACTTT.

The table lists this clonotype with many counts. The V call is TRBV13, the J call TRBJ1-1, with D possibly being TRBD1 (5 bases). The CDR3 has 14 amino acids. Trimming shortened V by 1 base and J by 11 bases, and 17 bases separated the two germline ends. CDR1 and CDR2 from the germline V gene are PRHDT and FYEKMQ (reference sequence). The CDR3 loop is CASSLEGGTPSAFF. The CDR3 coding sequence is TGTGCCAGCAGCTTAGAAGGCGGGACCCCTAGTGCTTTCTTT.

The chain uses TRBV28 and TRBJ2-7; 9 positions match TRBD1. J was trimmed by 6 bases and V by 5 bases; bases with no gene match: 5. CDR1 is MDHEN, CDR2 SYDVKM, per germline. The CDR3 consists of 13 residues. In nucleotides, the CDR3 is TGTGCCAGCAGTCTGGGGACAGGGTCCGAGCAGTACTTC. Protein: CASSLGTGSEQYF.

This rearrangement joins TRBV6-6 to TRBJ2-5, with D maybe TRBD1 (5 bases). The CDR3 has 15 amino acids. Germline CDR1 is MNHNY and CDR2 is SVGAGI (reference sequence). The germline V and J ends were trimmed by 6 bases and 3 bases, with 17 bases remaining between them. Here the CDR3 DNA reads TGTGCCAGCAGCCAACCGGGTAGGGGCGAAGAGACCCAGTACTTC. This gives the protein CASSQPGRGEETQYF.

The rearrangement links TRBV3-1 to TRBJ2-7; D is unclear. The CDR3 extends over 15 amino acids. Germline CDR1 is LGHDT and CDR2 is YNNKEL (reference sequence). Trimming shortened V by 0 bases and J by 6 bases, and 15 bases separated the two germline ends. The CDR3 DNA is TGTGCCAGCAGCCAAGACTACAGCCCCGGTGCCGAGCAGTACTTC. Its protein is CASSQDYSPGAEQYF.